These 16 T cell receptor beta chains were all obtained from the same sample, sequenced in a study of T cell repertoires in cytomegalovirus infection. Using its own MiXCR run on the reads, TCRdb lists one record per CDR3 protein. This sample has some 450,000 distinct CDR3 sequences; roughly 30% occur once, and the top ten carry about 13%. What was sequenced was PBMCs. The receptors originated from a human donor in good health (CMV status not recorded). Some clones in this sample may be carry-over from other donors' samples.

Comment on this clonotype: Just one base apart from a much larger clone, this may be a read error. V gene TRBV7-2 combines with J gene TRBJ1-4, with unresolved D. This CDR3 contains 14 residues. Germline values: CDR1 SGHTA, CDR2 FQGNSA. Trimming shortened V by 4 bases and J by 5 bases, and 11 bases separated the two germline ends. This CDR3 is CASSSDIVNEKLFF. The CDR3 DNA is TGTGCCAGCAGCTCAGACATCGTAAATGAAAAACTGTTTTTT.

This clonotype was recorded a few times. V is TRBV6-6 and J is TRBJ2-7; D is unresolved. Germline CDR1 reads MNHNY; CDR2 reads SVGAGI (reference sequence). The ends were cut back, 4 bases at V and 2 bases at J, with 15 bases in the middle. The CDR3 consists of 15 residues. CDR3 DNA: TGTGCCAGCAGTTGGGGAAAAAAAGGAACCTACGAGCAGTACTTC. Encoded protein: CASSWGKKGTYEQYF.

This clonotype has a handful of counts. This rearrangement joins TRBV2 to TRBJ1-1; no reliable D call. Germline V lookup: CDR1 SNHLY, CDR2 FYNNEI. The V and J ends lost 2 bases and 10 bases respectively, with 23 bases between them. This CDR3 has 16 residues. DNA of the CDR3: TGTGCCAGCAGTGAACAAGGAACGGGTCAGGACCCGGGAGCTTTCTTT. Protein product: CASSEQGTGQDPGAFF.

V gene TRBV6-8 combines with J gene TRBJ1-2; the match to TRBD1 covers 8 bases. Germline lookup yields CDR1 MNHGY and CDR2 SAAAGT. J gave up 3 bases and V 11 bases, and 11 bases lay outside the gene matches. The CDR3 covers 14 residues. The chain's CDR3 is CARHRQGYDYGYTF. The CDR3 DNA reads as TGTGCCCGCCACCGACAGGGGTACGACTATGGCTACACCTTC.

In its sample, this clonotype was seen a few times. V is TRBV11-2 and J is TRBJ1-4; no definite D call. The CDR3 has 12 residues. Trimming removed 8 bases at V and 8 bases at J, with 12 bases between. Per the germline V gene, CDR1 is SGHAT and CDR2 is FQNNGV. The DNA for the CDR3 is TGTGCCAGCCAAGGTCCTGGGGAAAAACTGTTTTTT. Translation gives CASQGPGEKLFF.

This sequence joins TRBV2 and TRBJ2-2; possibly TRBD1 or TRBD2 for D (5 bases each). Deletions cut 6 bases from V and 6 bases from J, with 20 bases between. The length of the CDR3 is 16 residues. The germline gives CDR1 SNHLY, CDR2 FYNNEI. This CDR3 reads CASSPGTQTFPGELFF. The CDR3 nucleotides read TGTGCCAGCAGCCCCGGGACCCAAACGTTTCCCGGGGAGCTGTTTTTT.

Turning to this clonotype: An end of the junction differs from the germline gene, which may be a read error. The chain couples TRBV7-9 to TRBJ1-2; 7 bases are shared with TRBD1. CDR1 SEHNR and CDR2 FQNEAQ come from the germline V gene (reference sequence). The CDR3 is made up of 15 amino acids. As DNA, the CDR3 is TGTCCCAGCAGCTTAGCGGAGGGGGCGAGAAGTGGCTACACCTTC. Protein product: CPSSLAEGARSGYTF.

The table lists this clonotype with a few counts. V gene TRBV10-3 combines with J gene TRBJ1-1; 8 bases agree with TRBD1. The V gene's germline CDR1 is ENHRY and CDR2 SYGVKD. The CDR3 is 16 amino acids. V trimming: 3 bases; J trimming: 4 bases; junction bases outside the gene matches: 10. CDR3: CAISDTVGQGSTEAFF. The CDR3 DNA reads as TGTGCCATCAGTGACACGGTTGGACAGGGAAGCACTGAAGCTTTCTTT.

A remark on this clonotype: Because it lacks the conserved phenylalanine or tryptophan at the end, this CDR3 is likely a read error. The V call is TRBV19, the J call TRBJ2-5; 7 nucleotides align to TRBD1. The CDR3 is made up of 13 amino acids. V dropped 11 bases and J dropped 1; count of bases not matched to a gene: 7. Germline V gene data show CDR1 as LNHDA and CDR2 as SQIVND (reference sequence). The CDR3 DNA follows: TGTGCCTGCTCAGGACAGGCCCAAGAGACCCAGTACTTA. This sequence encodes CACSGQAQETQYL.

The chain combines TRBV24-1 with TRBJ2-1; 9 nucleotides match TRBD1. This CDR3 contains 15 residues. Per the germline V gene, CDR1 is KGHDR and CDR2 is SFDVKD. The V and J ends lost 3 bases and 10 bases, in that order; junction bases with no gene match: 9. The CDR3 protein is CATSDEYRGQREQFF. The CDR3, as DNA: TGTGCCACCAGTGATGAATACAGGGGGCAGCGGGAGCAGTTCTTC.

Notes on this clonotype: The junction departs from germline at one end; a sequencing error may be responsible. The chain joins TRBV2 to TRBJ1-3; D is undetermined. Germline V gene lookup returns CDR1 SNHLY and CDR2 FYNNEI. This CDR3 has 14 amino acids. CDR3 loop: CASRGRNSGNTLYF. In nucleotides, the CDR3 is TGTGCCAGCCGCGGCAGAAACTCTGGAAACACCCTATATTTT.

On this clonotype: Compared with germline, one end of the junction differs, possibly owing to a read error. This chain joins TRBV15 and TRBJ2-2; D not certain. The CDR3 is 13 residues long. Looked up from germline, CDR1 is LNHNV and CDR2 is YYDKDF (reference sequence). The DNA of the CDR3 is TGTTCCACCCGCAGAGGATTTGCCTTGGAGCTGTTTTTT. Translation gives CSTRRGFALELFF.

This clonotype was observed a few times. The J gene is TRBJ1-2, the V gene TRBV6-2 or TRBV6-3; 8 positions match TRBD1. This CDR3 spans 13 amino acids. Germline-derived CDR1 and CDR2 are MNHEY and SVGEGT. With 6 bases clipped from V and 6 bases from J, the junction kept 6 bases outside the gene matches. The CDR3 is CASRDRVEDGYTF. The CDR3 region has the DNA TGTGCCAGCAGGGACAGGGTTGAGGATGGCTACACCTTC.

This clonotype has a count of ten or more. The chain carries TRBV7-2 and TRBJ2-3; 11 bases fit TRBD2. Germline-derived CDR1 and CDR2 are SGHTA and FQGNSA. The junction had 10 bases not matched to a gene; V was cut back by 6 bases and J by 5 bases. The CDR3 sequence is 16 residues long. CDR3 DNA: TGTGCCAGCAGTTATAGCGGGGGGGCCCGAAGAGATACGCAGTATTTT. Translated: CASSYSGGARRDTQYF. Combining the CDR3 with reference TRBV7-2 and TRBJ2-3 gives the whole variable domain GAGVSQSPSNKVTEKGKDVELRCDPISGHTALYWYRQSLGQGLEFLIYFQGNSAPDKSGLPSDRFSAERTGGSVSTLTIQRTQQEDSAVYLCASSYSGGARRDTQYFGPGTRLTVL.

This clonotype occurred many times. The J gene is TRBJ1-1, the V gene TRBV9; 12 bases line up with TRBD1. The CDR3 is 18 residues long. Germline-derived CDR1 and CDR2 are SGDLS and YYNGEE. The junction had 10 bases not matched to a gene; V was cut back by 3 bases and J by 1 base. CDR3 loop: CASSEGQGAKSQNTEAFF. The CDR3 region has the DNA TGTGCCAGCAGCGAGGGACAGGGGGCAAAATCTCAGAACACTGAAGCTTTCTTT.

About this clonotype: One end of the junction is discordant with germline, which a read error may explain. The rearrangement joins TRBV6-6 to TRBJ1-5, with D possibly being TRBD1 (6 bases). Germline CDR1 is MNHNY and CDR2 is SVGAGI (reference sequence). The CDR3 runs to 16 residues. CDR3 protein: CASSYSDRSFNQPRHF. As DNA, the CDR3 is TGTGCCAGCAGTTACTCCGACAGGAGTTTCAATCAGCCCCGGCATTTT.